This T cell receptor beta chain was sequenced for a study of cytomegalovirus exposure and HLA in healthy donors. This CDR3 comprises 16 residues. V trimming: 6 bases; J trimming: 0 bases; junction bases outside the gene matches: 10. Germline V gene lookup returns CDR1 LNHDA and CDR2 SQIVND (reference sequence). The primer mix had 60 Vbeta and 13 Jbeta primers. Data came from immunoSEQ multiplex PCR; TCRdb stores just in-frame clones and leaves some out. The profile covers 65,000 to 90,000 clones, with roughly 90% appearing a single time and 2% taken by the ten largest. Sequencing used PBMCs. The origin of this receptor is a woman aged 25-40 years in good health and CMV-seronegative. V is TRBV19 and J is TRBJ1-2, with TRBD1 matching 7 bases. The CDR3 sequence: CASRPQGSYSNYGYTF. The CDR3 DNA reads as TGTGCCAGTAGGCCACAGGGGTCGTATTCTAACTATGGCTACACCTTC.